Following are 2 T cell receptor beta chains from one sample sequenced in a study of blood T cell repertoires in COVID-19. Produced via immunoSEQ multiplex PCR; TCRdb's table is partial and in-frame only. The sample carries under 250,000 clones, roughly 89% recorded once. Specimen: peripheral blood. All receptors come from a man in his sixties who had recovered from COVID-19.

The chain is built from TRBV18 and TRBJ2-1; 7 bases align to TRBD1. Germline V CDR1 and CDR2: KGHSH, LQKENI. V was pared by 0 bases and J by 12 bases, with 5 bases of the junction left unmatched. The CDR3 length is 13 residues. The DNA of the CDR3 is TGTGCCAGCTCACCACCGGGGGACAGCATGCAGTTCTTC. This sequence encodes CASSPPGDSMQFF.

On this clone: The same CDR3 is also encoded by other DNA sequences in this sample. The chain recombines TRBV5-4 with TRBJ1-1, with 8 bases matching TRBD1. Germline assignment: CDR1 SGHNT and CDR2 YYREEE (reference sequence). The ends lost 9 bases at V and 13 bases at J; junction bases unmatched: 11. The CDR3 length is 11 residues. This CDR3 is CATLDRGTDFF. The CDR3 coding sequence is TGTGCCACCCTAGACAGGGGCACTGATTTCTTT.